This T cell receptor (beta chain) was identified in a study of technical replicates of blood from several donors. TCRdb keeps only in-frame clones here, not all; method: immunoSEQ multiplex PCR. Altogether over 60,000 clones are present, about 92% being singletons, with the ten largest covering about 0.26%. V dropped 3 bases and J dropped 5 bases, with 14 bases sitting between them. CDR1 and CDR2 from the germline V gene are SGHNT and YYREEE (reference sequence). CDR3 size: 14 residues. J is TRBJ1-2 and V is TRBV5-4; D is unclear. The sequence was obtained from a human donor in good health. The sequenced sample consisted of T cells isolated from PBMCs. The DNA of the CDR3 is TGTGCCAGCAGCTCTATATTGGAGCTTTATGGCTACACCTTC. Amino acids: CASSSILELYGYTF.